This T cell receptor (beta chain) was recorded in a study of CD8 T cells in Susac syndrome. The RNA input was about 0.5 to 1 ug, and it was reverse transcribed with random hexamers. MiXCR was run by TCRdb on the immunoSEQ multiplex PCR reads, yielding one entry per CDR3 protein. Here the sample spans 50,000 to 55,000 distinct CDR3 sequences, roughly 94% being singletons. The CDR3 is made up of 14 amino acids. V trimming: 3 bases; J trimming: 4 bases; junction bases outside the gene matches: 1. The V gene's germline CDR1 is SEHNR and CDR2 FQNEAQ (reference sequence). The source is a human donor with Susac syndrome. The genes are TRBV7-9 and TRBJ2-3; 10 bases are a match to TRBD2. Sequencing was done on a sample of CD8+ T cells from PBMCs. The CDR3 here is CASSLGLASDTQYF. CDR3 nucleotide sequence: TGTGCCAGCAGCTTGGGACTAGCGTCAGATACGCAGTATTTT.